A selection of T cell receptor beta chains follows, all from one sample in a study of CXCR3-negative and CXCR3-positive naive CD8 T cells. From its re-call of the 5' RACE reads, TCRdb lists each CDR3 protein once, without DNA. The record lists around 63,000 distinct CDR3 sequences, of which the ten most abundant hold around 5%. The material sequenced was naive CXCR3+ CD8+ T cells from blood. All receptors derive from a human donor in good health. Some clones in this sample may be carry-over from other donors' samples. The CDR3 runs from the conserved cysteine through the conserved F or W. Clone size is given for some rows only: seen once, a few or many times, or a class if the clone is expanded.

CSARGLAHNEQFF | TRBJ2-1 | . | TRBV20-1
CSVEGSFGTDTQYF | TRBJ2-3 | medium-sized | TRBV29-1
CASSQVVGTRTNLYEQYF | TRBJ2-7 | . | TRBV3-1
CASSQDDVREAGGLAGELFF | TRBJ2-2 | . | TRBV4-1
CASSSGEHSTDTQYF | TRBJ2-3 | . | TRBV5-1
CASLPTSGPYEQYF | TRBJ2-7 | . | TRBV6-2/TRBV6-3
CATHWGLGGLNTGELFF | TRBJ2-2 | . | TRBV5-1
CASSPQIDEQFF | TRBJ2-1 | . | TRBV28
CASSLGLAPTYEQYF | TRBJ2-7 | . | TRBV7-2
CSARPRDFTSDEQFF | TRBJ2-1 | . | TRBV20-1
CASSLAGRDHMNTEAFF | TRBJ1-1 | . | TRBV5-1
CASSLVEGAYEQYF | TRBJ2-7 | . | TRBV12-3/TRBV12-4
CASSFKEEAFF | TRBJ1-1 | . | TRBV7-9
CSVELRGTNTLSSGANVLTF | TRBJ2-6 | . | TRBV29-1
CSVDPESSYNEQFF | TRBJ2-1 | . | TRBV29-1
CSVDSGQEAYEQYF | TRBJ2-7 | . | TRBV29-1
CASSQFYSGANVLTF | TRBJ2-6 | . | TRBV14
CASSLVAANNEQFF | TRBJ2-1 | . | TRBV7-6
CASSPGTGANYGYTF | TRBJ1-2 | . | TRBV7-8
CASSQVASGGGYEQYF | TRBJ2-7 | . | TRBV7-9
CASSQARGASYNEQFF | TRBJ2-1 | . | TRBV4-3
CASSHGLAVYEQYF | TRBJ2-7 | . | TRBV5-1
CSARDLAGTDTQYF | TRBJ2-3 | . | TRBV20-1
CSALTGDEQFF | TRBJ2-1 | . | TRBV20-1
CASRVDSETTIPNTEAFF | TRBJ1-1 | . | TRBV12-3/TRBV12-4
CASDRGENTEAFF | TRBJ1-1 | . | TRBV6-2/TRBV6-3
CASSKVGYGYTF | TRBJ1-2 | . | TRBV7-2
CASSYFPGTGGFPTEAFF | TRBJ1-1 | . | TRBV6-5
CSARLGLAGDSETQYF | TRBJ2-5 | . | TRBV20-1
CASSFSTSGISSTDTQYF | TRBJ2-3 | . | TRBV28
CASSIGGVEQYF | TRBJ2-7 | . | TRBV19
CSVNRGAGMNTEAFF | TRBJ1-1 | . | TRBV29-1
CASSLYSKNTEAFF | TRBJ1-1 | . | TRBV5-1
CASSDRMGTGGMNTEAFF | TRBJ1-1 | . | TRBV21-1
CSVGVGNTEAFF | TRBJ1-1 | . | TRBV29-1
CASEGGADGYTF | TRBJ1-2 | . | TRBV7-9
CASCRRGLSYEQYF | TRBJ2-7 | . | TRBV7-8
CSVEEDGAYEQYF | TRBJ2-7 | . | TRBV29-1
CASSPVGEYNEQFF | TRBJ2-1 | . | TRBV7-9
CASSLDVVAATTSTDTQYF | TRBJ2-3 | . | TRBV7-9
CASGLVRGQDGQETQYF | TRBJ2-5 | . | TRBV12-5
CASSLNVRAGTALLWEQFF | TRBJ2-1 | . | TRBV28
CASSGTGGQNYNYGYTF | TRBJ1-2 | . | TRBV5-5
CASSHSSGLNYNEQFF | TRBJ2-1 | . | TRBV4-3
CASSLGTVNTEAFF | TRBJ1-1 | . | TRBV7-8
CASSPSLGNTEAFF | TRBJ1-1 | . | TRBV7-7
CASSKSNIVRVMNTEAFF | TRBJ1-1 | . | TRBV21-1
CASSSDRGTQYF | TRBJ2-3 | . | TRBV5-1
CASSLEGGNQPQHF | TRBJ1-5 | . | TRBV5-1
CASSPPTGPYEQYF | TRBJ2-7 | . | TRBV7-9
CASSHSYNEQFF | TRBJ2-1 | . | TRBV12-3/TRBV12-4
CASSQEGNYNEQFF | TRBJ2-1 | medium-sized | TRBV14
CASSLGTSHQQDF | TRBJ2-3 | . | TRBV27
CASSQGEANQPQHF | TRBJ1-5 | . | TRBV4-1
CASTPSGGYNEQFF | TRBJ2-1 | . | TRBV12-3/TRBV12-4
CASEMDGSSYEQYF | TRBJ2-7 | . | TRBV7-8